The 16 T cell receptor beta chains reported below all come from one sample, sequenced in a study of STAT5B mutations in CD4+ large granular lymphocyte leukemia. The method was immunoSEQ multiplex PCR; TCRdb's version includes in-frame clones alone and lacks a portion of them. The profile covers 25,000 to 35,000 clones, with 74% appearing a single time and 0.85% to 1.2% taken by the ten largest. The sequencing sample was made of CD4+ T cells from blood buffy coats. These receptors were obtained from a human donor in good health.

The table lists this clone with a few counts. The rearrangement uses TRBV29-1 and TRBJ2-3, with 9 bases identical to TRBD1. The CDR3 consists of 16 residues. With 5 bases clipped from V and 1 base from J, the junction kept 10 bases outside the gene matches. Germline-derived CDR1 and CDR2 are SQVTM and ANQGSEA. CDR3 residues: CSVRSPGQGGTDTQYF. CDR3 coding DNA: TGCAGCGTTAGATCCCCGGGACAGGGAGGCACAGATACGCAGTATTTT.

The chain carries TRBV6-1 and TRBJ1-5; possible D gene TRBD1, 6 bases. Germline-derived CDR1 and CDR2 are MNHNS and SASEGT. The CDR3 extends over 15 amino acids. Deletions cut 7 bases from V and 0 bases from J, with 13 bases between. As DNA, the CDR3 is TGTGCCAGCACATTCGGGGGGCCTAGCAATCAGCCCCAGCATTTT. Encoded protein: CASTFGGPSNQPQHF.

This sequence joins TRBV29-1 and TRBJ1-2; tentatively, D is TRBD1 (5 bases). Germline CDR1 is SQVTM and CDR2 is ANQGSEA. Trimming stripped 3 bases from V and 1 base from J, with 15 bases between. This CDR3 has 15 residues. The CDR3 DNA reads TGCAGCGTTGAGGTCCCGGGACCGAATAACTATGGCTACACCTTC. Protein product: CSVEVPGPNNYGYTF.

The chain carries TRBV7-3 and TRBJ1-5; a weak D match, TRBD1 (5 bases). The CDR3 extends over 15 amino acids. V was shortened by 5 bases and J by 0 bases, with 11 bases between the two germline ends. Germline V gene sequence: CDR1 SGHTA, CDR2 FQGTGA. CDR3 region: CASSPNGGSNQPQHF. The CDR3 nucleotides read TGTGCCAGCAGCCCCAATGGGGGTAGCAATCAGCCCCAGCATTTT.

CDR3 sequence: CASSLVQETQYF. CDR3 nucleotides: TGCGCCAGCAGCTTGGTACAAGAGACCCAGTACTTC. V usage is TRBV5-1 and J usage is TRBJ2-5; D is unclear. The CDR3 consists of 12 residues. Germline values: CDR1 SGHRS, CDR2 YFSETQ. V lost 0 bases and J 2 bases, leaving 2 bases between the germline ends. The whole variable domain, remainder taken from reference TRBV5-1 and TRBJ2-5, is KAGVTQTPRYLIKTRGQQVTLSCSPISGHRSVSWYQQTPGQGLQFLFEYFSETQRNKGNFPGRFSGRQFSNSRSEMNVSTLELGDSALYLCASSLVQETQYFGPGTRLLVL.

This clone was counted between two and nine times. CDR3 coding DNA: TGTGCCAGCAGCCCCGGGATACCGAATGAAAAACTGTTTTTT. Amino acid sequence: CASSPGIPNEKLFF. The genes are TRBV7-9 and TRBJ1-4; D is uncertain. The CDR3 consists of 14 residues. Germline CDR1 is SEHNR and CDR2 is FQNEAQ (reference sequence). The ends were cut back, 5 bases at V and 5 bases at J, with 12 bases in the middle.

The chain uses TRBV29-1 and TRBJ1-1; a weak D match, TRBD1 (6 bases). The CDR3 length is 11 residues. Germline CDR1 SQVTM, CDR2 ANQGSEA. Trimming cost V 7 bases and J 1 base, with 7 bases left between them. The chain's CDR3 is CSGGGNTEAFF. CDR3 DNA sequence: TGCAGCGGAGGGGGGAACACTGAAGCTTTCTTT.

The rearrangement uses TRBV7-9 and TRBJ2-3; D might be TRBD1 or TRBD2, each matching 5 bases. Germline-derived CDR1 and CDR2 are SEHNR and FQNEAQ (reference sequence). Trimming removed 7 bases from V and 2 bases from J, with 22 bases in between. CDR3 length: 17 residues. CDR3: CASNRDGAPSFTDTQYF. CDR3 coding DNA: TGTGCCAGCAATCGGGACGGGGCTCCTTCCTTCACAGATACGCAGTATTTT. The full variable domain, its missing parts supplied by reference TRBV7-9 and TRBJ2-3, is DTGVSQNPRHKITKRGQNVTFRCDPISEHNRLYWYRQTLGQGPEFLTYFQNEAQLEKSRLLSDRFSAERPKGSFSTLEIQRTEQGDSAMYLCASNRDGAPSFTDTQYFGPGTRLTVL.

CDR3 bases: TGTGCCAGCAGCCCAGGACAGGCTGCTTATGGCTACACCTTC. Amino acids: CASSPGQAAYGYTF. The chain is built from TRBV14 and TRBJ1-2; TRBD1 matches 7 bases. In germline, CDR1 is SGHDN, CDR2 FVKESK. The CDR3 consists of 14 residues. The V gene end was trimmed by 4 bases and the J gene end by 5 bases; junction bases not matched to a gene: 7.

The V gene is TRBV6-1, the J gene TRBJ1-5; possible D gene TRBD1, 5 bases. V was clipped by 5 bases and J by 11 bases, with 10 bases between them. Germline values: CDR1 MNHNS, CDR2 SASEGT. The CDR3 has 11 residues. In DNA form, the CDR3 reads TGTGCCAGCAGTTACATGGGGGCCCAGCATTTT. It encodes CASSYMGAQHF.

The J gene is TRBJ2-4, the V gene TRBV11-2, with 7 bases identical to TRBD1. In germline, CDR1 is SGHAT, CDR2 FQNNGV. V lost 2 bases and J lost 3; bases outside the gene matches: 4. This CDR3 comprises 15 residues. The CDR3 DNA reads TGTGCCAGCAGCTTATCCTGGGACAGCAAAAACATTCAGTACTTC. Residues: CASSLSWDSKNIQYF.

The chain carries TRBV7-8 and TRBJ2-2; perhaps TRBD2 as D (5 bases). Germline V gives CDR1 SGHVS, CDR2 FQNEAQ. The CDR3 consists of 17 residues. V shed 5 bases and J shed 1 base, with 17 bases lying between them. CDR3 protein: CASSPRGGAVNTGELFF. The CDR3 nucleotides are TGTGCCAGCAGCCCACGAGGCGGAGCGGTGAACACCGGGGAGCTGTTTTTT.

Only a few counts were recorded for this clone. V and J are TRBV7-9 and TRBJ2-1; no reliable D call. The germline V gene encodes CDR1 SEHNR and CDR2 FQNEAQ (reference sequence). This CDR3 has 13 amino acids. The ends were cut back, 5 bases at V and 5 bases at J, with 10 bases in the middle. The CDR3 nucleotides are TGTGCCAGCAGCCCCCGGGCCAACAATGAGCAGTTCTTC. Its protein product is CASSPRANNEQFF.

The genes are TRBV5-1 and TRBJ2-3, with TRBD1 matching 7 bases. CDR1 and CDR2 from the germline V gene are SGHRS and YFSETQ. Germline trimming cut 4 bases from V and 4 bases from J; bases unmatched to any gene: 6. CDR3 length equals 14 residues. CDR3 sequence (DNA): TGCGCCAGCAGCACCATGACAGGGCCAGATACGCAGTATTTT. Translation: CASSTMTGPDTQYF. The full variable domain, its missing parts supplied by reference TRBV5-1 and TRBJ2-3, is KAGVTQTPRYLIKTRGQQVTLSCSPISGHRSVSWYQQTPGQGLQFLFEYFSETQRNKGNFPGRFSGRQFSNSRSEMNVSTLELGDSALYLCASSTMTGPDTQYFGPGTRLTVL.

The chain joins TRBV7-2 to TRBJ1-2; D perhaps matches TRBD1 (5 bases). Germline CDR1 is SGHTA and CDR2 is FQGNSA. Trimming shortened V by 4 bases and J by 1 base, and 13 bases separated the two germline ends. The CDR3 is 15 amino acids. CDR3 in DNA: TGTGCCAGCAGCTCCAGACAGAGCTATAACTATGGCTACACCTTC. This encodes CASSSRQSYNYGYTF. The variable domain in full, completed from reference TRBV7-2 and TRBJ1-2, reads GAGVSQSPSNKVTEKGKDVELRCDPISGHTALYWYRQSLGQGLEFLIYFQGNSAPDKSGLPSDRFSAERTGGSVSTLTIQRTQQEDSAVYLCASSSRQSYNYGYTFGSGTRLTVV.

The chain employs TRBV6-5 and TRBJ1-2, with 10 nucleotides matching TRBD1. With V trimmed by 6 bases and J by 6 bases, 4 bases remained unmatched. Per germline, CDR1 MNHEY and CDR2 SVGAGI. The CDR3 is 13 residues long. The CDR3, as DNA: TGTGCCAGCAGGCGACAGGGGGCGCATGGCTACACCTTC. Amino acid sequence: CASRRQGAHGYTF.